This T cell receptor beta chain was recorded in a study of T cells after yellow fever vaccination. TCRdb independently ran MiXCR on the 5' RACE reads; one entry per CDR3 protein. The sample lists a few hundred thousand distinct CDR3 sequences; about 10% were seen once. This clonotype appeared many times. Its antigen is undetermined. Study findings and constraints: Once the booster was given, most primary-vaccination clones reappeared, at about 97% for CD4 and roughly 91% for CD8.

The V gene's germline CDR1 is MNHNY and CDR2 SVGAGI (reference sequence). This CDR3 is 14 amino acids long. V lost 6 bases and J lost 1; bases outside the gene matches: 2. The specimen was CD4+ T cells sorted from PBMCs, collected 5 days after the yellow fever booster vaccination. The chain recombines TRBV6-6 with TRBJ2-4; 8 nucleotides align to TRBD2. This clonotype was obtained from a man aged 18 to 30 who received the YFV17D yellow fever vaccine. CDR3 loop: CASRGGGAKNIQYF. CDR3 nucleotides: TGTGCCAGCAGGGGCGGGGGGGCCAAAAACATTCAGTACTTC.